A single sample gave rise to the 24 T cell receptor beta chains below, sequenced in a study of shared clonotypes between healthy human individuals. Profiled with immunoSEQ multiplex PCR; TCRdb holds only in-frame clones, not every one. The table lists about 1.1 million clones, about 72% of them singletons. Input material: memory CD4+ T cells from PBMCs. Subset indicated: CD45RA-negative fraction. The receptors derive from a man younger than 35 in good health. Some clones in this sample may be carry-over from other donors' samples.

The genes are TRBV5-6 and TRBJ2-2, with 9 bases identical to TRBD1. This CDR3 region has 15 residues. CDR1 SGHDT and CDR2 YYEEEE come from the germline V gene. V shed 4 bases, J shed 3 bases, and the junction held 4 bases outside the gene matches. The CDR3 loop reads CASSGTGRDTGELFF. As DNA, the CDR3 is TGTGCCAGCAGCGGGACAGGGAGGGACACCGGGGAGCTGTTTTTT.

V is TRBV28 and J is TRBJ1-1; the D is unclear. This CDR3 has 14 residues. Germline CDR1 and CDR2: MDHEN and SYDVKM. The ends were cut back, 5 bases at V and 3 bases at J, with 13 bases in the middle. The CDR3 DNA follows: TGTGCCAGCAGTCCGACGGACGGTTACACTGAAGCTTTCTTT. Protein sequence: CASSPTDGYTEAFF. The whole variable domain, filled in from reference TRBV28 and TRBJ1-1, reads DVKVTQSSRYLVKRTGEKVFLECVQDMDHENMFWYRQDPGLGLRLIYFSYDVKMKEKGDIPEGYSVSREKKERFSLILESASTNQTSMYLCASSPTDGYTEAFFGQGTRLTVV.

The chain uses TRBV7-8 and TRBJ1-5; D gene uncertain. Per the germline V gene, CDR1 is SGHVS and CDR2 is FQNEAQ. The CDR3 length is 12 residues. V shed 5 bases and J shed 3 bases, with 5 bases lying between them. The CDR3 is CASSLHNQPQHF. Written as DNA, the CDR3 is TGTGCCAGCAGCCTACACAATCAGCCCCAGCATTTT.

The chain recombines TRBV5-1 with TRBJ2-7; 8 bases line up with TRBD1. CDR1 is SGHRS, CDR2 YFSETQ, per germline. V lost 3 bases, J lost 1 base, and 3 bases stayed unmatched. The CDR3 runs 14 residues. This CDR3 is CASSYDRGSYEQYF. CDR3 DNA sequence: TGCGCCAGCAGCTATGACAGGGGTTCCTACGAGCAGTACTTC.

This clone was picked up one time. The chain combines TRBV6-1 with TRBJ1-5; D is possibly TRBD1 (6 bases). Germline values: CDR1 MNHNS, CDR2 SASEGT. Deletions cut 7 bases from V and 3 bases from J, with 16 bases between. This CDR3 has 15 residues. The CDR3: CASTMWGQDNQPQHF. CDR3 coding DNA: TGTGCCAGCACCATGTGGGGGCAGGACAATCAGCCCCAGCATTTT.

This clone was seen once. The gene calls are TRBV7-3 and TRBJ1-3; D not certain. Germline V gene data show CDR1 as SGHTA and CDR2 as FQGTGA. The CDR3 has 15 residues. Trimming took off 0 bases at V and 8 bases at J, with 14 bases between the two ends. CDR3 coding DNA: TGTGCCAGCAGCTTAACGCCGGGGAGATCGGACACCATATATTTT. Translated, it gives CASSLTPGRSDTIYF.

The chain is built from TRBV30 and TRBJ2-5, with D unclear. From germline, CDR1 is GTSNPN and CDR2 SVGIG (reference sequence). Trimming removed 5 bases at V and 5 bases at J, with 9 bases between. CDR3 length: 11 amino acids. The CDR3 sequence is CAWANGETQYF. The CDR3 DNA reads TGTGCCTGGGCAAATGGGGAGACCCAGTACTTC.

This sequence joins TRBV15 and TRBJ2-1; D remains unclear. The germline V gene encodes CDR1 LNHNV and CDR2 YYDKDF (reference sequence). V was trimmed by 1 base and J by 7 bases, leaving 14 bases between them. This CDR3 is built from 15 residues. This CDR3 is CATSRVGVSRNEQFF. The CDR3 nucleotides read TGTGCCACCAGCAGAGTTGGTGTGTCCCGGAATGAGCAGTTCTTC.

Details on this clone: Other DNA sequences within the sample encode an identical CDR3. This chain uses TRBV30 with TRBJ1-4; no reliable D call. This CDR3 contains 11 residues. V gave up 3 bases and J gave up 5 bases, with 4 bases separating them. The V gene's germline CDR1 is GTSNPN and CDR2 SVGIG (reference sequence). The CDR3 DNA sequence: TGTGCCTGGAGGGGGAATGAAAAACTGTTTTTT. It is translated as CAWRGNEKLFF. Filled out from reference TRBV30 and TRBJ1-4, the complete variable domain reads SQTIHQWPATLVQPVGSPLSLECTVEGTSNPNLYWYRQAAGRGLQLLFYSVGIGQISSEVPQNLSASRPQDRQFILSSKKLLLSDSGFYLCAWRGNEKLFFGSGTQLSVL.

V usage is TRBV29-1 and J usage is TRBJ1-4, with D hard to call. Per germline, CDR1 SQVTM and CDR2 ANQGSEA. V was shortened by 8 bases and J by 4 bases, with 14 bases between the two germline ends. CDR3 length: 13 amino acids. The CDR3 spells CSIEGLNNEKLFF. Here the CDR3 DNA reads TGCAGCATCGAAGGACTGAATAATGAAAAACTGTTTTTT.

Regarding this clone: This sequence may be a read error, since a much larger clone differs from it by one base. The chain uses TRBV11-1 and TRBJ1-1, with D perhaps matching TRBD1 (6 bases). V was shortened by 3 bases and J by 4 bases, with 12 bases between the two germline ends. Germline loops: CDR1 SGHAT, CDR2 FQDESV (reference sequence). The length of the CDR3 is 14 residues. The CDR3 DNA is TGTGCCAGCAGCTTGGGGGGGCGGAGCACTGAAGCTTTCTTT. Translation: CASSLGGRSTEAFF. The full variable domain, with the rest looked up from reference TRBV11-1 and TRBJ1-1, is EAEVAQSPRYKITEKSQAVAFWCDPISGHATLYWYRQILGQGPELLVQFQDESVVDDSQLPKDRFSAERLKGVDSTLKIQPAELGDSAMYLCASSLGGRSTEAFFGQGTRLTVV.

The chain couples TRBV6-1 to TRBJ2-1; the match to TRBD1 covers 8 bases. The V and J ends lost 6 bases and 4 bases, in that order; junction bases with no gene match: 5. Germline-derived CDR1 and CDR2 are MNHNS and SASEGT. This CDR3 is 14 amino acids long. This CDR3 is CASRTGVSYNEQFF. As DNA, the CDR3 is TGTGCCAGCAGGACAGGGGTCAGTTACAATGAGCAGTTCTTC.

There are a few counts of this clone. The chain joins TRBV30 to TRBJ1-1; the D is unclear. Trimming pared 8 bases from V and 9 bases from J, leaving 16 bases between. Per germline, CDR1 GTSNPN and CDR2 SVGIG (reference sequence). This CDR3 has 11 residues. CDR3: CAGGPDTQAFF. CDR3 DNA: TGTGCCGGAGGACCCGATACCCAAGCTTTCTTT.

The chain combines TRBV6-6 with TRBJ1-5, with 9 bases that match TRBD1. This CDR3 is built from 14 residues. V lost 2 bases to trimming and J lost 6 bases; unmatched junction nucleotides: 2. The V gene's germline CDR1 is MNHNY and CDR2 SVGAGI (reference sequence). The CDR3, as DNA: TGTGCCAGCAGTTACACAGGGGGCTTTCAGCCCCAGCATTTT. As protein: CASSYTGGFQPQHF.

For this clone: One base separates it from a far larger clone, so it is likely a read error. V and J are TRBV27 and TRBJ2-7; D gene uncertain. The CDR3 has 12 residues. Per germline, CDR1 MNHEY and CDR2 SMNVEV (reference sequence). Trimming pared 6 bases from V and 4 bases from J, leaving 10 bases between. The CDR3 nucleotides read TGTGCCAGCAGGTACCCCTCGTACGAGCAGTACTTC. As protein: CASRYPSYEQYF.

The chain combines TRBV18 with TRBJ2-3; 11 bases agree with TRBD1. Germline V gene sequence: CDR1 KGHSH, CDR2 LQKENI. The junction had 1 base not matched to a gene; V was cut back by 1 base and J by 4 bases. This CDR3 has 15 amino acids. DNA for the CDR3: TGTGCCAGCTCACCACTGGGACAGGGGGCAGATACGCAGTATTTT. The encoded protein is CASSPLGQGADTQYF.

The chain is built from TRBV30 and TRBJ2-1; 12 bases fit TRBD2. V gave up 4 bases and J gave up 3 bases; unmatched junction bases: 1. The CDR3 sequence is 14 residues long. Per the germline V gene, CDR1 is GTSNPN and CDR2 is SVGIG (reference sequence). The CDR3 reads CAWTTSGSYNEQFF. CDR3 in DNA: TGTGCCTGGACGACTAGCGGGAGCTACAATGAGCAGTTCTTC.

The chain uses TRBV25-1 and TRBJ2-2; no clear D. CDR1 MGHDK and CDR2 SYGVNS come from the germline V gene. Deletions cut 5 bases from V and 0 bases from J, with 4 bases between. The CDR3 extends over 13 amino acids. As DNA, the CDR3 is TGTGCCAGCAGTCGGTCGAACACCGGGGAGCTGTTTTTT. Protein product: CASSRSNTGELFF.

This CDR3 is CASSLGSYGGEQYF. The DNA for the CDR3 is TGTGCCAGCAGCTTAGGGAGTTACGGGGGCGAGCAGTACTTC. The rearrangement links TRBV7-9 to TRBJ2-7, with D tentatively TRBD2 (6 bases). Germline V gene data show CDR1 as SEHNR and CDR2 as FQNEAQ (reference sequence). V shed 1 base and J shed 6 bases, with 13 bases lying between them. This CDR3 is built from 14 residues.

This sequence joins TRBV28 and TRBJ2-5, with a weak D call TRBD2 (5 bases). Trimming took off 3 bases at V and 5 bases at J, with 10 bases between the two ends. Germline V gene data show CDR1 as MDHEN and CDR2 as SYDVKM. The CDR3 is 13 residues long. The CDR3 spells CASSFLAVETQYF. CDR3 nucleotide sequence: TGTGCCAGCAGTTTCCTAGCCGTGGAGACCCAGTACTTC. Together with reference TRBV28 and TRBJ2-5, the CDR3 gives the full variable domain: DVKVTQSSRYLVKRTGEKVFLECVQDMDHENMFWYRQDPGLGLRLIYFSYDVKMKEKGDIPEGYSVSREKKERFSLILESASTNQTSMYLCASSFLAVETQYFGPGTRLLVL.

The chain recombines TRBV5-1 with TRBJ2-1; 7 bases are a match to TRBD2. Germline V lookup: CDR1 SGHRS, CDR2 YFSETQ. With 1 base clipped from V and 9 bases from J, the junction kept 10 bases outside the gene matches. The CDR3 is made up of 15 amino acids. The CDR3 coding sequence is TGCGCCAGCAGCTTGTCCAGCGGGGAGGTCGGTGAGCAGTTCTTC. Translating it yields CASSLSSGEVGEQFF. The variable domain in full, completed from reference TRBV5-1 and TRBJ2-1, reads KAGVTQTPRYLIKTRGQQVTLSCSPISGHRSVSWYQQTPGQGLQFLFEYFSETQRNKGNFPGRFSGRQFSNSRSEMNVSTLELGDSALYLCASSLSSGEVGEQFFGPGTRLTVL.

The CDR3 nucleotides read TGTGCCAGCAGCGCCCGCTCTGGGGTTTCCACTGAAGCTTTCTTT. It translates to CASSARSGVSTEAFF. The chain joins TRBV9 to TRBJ1-1; D is ambiguous. Germline-derived CDR1 and CDR2 are SGDLS and YYNGEE. V lost 3 bases, J lost 4 bases, and 16 bases lay in between. This CDR3 is 15 amino acids long.

V and J are TRBV7-2 and TRBJ2-1; 13 nucleotides match TRBD2. CDR3 length equals 16 residues. The V and J ends lost 4 bases and 10 bases, in that order; junction bases with no gene match: 10. Germline V gene sequence: CDR1 SGHTA, CDR2 FQGNSA. The CDR3 DNA is TGTGCCAGCAGCTCCCAGACTAGCGGGAGGCGTGGAGAGCAGTTCTTC. Its translation: CASSSQTSGRRGEQFF.

J is TRBJ2-6 and V is TRBV28; D is perhaps TRBD2 (6 bases). Trimming removed 6 bases from V and 0 bases from J, with 9 bases in between. The V gene's germline CDR1 is MDHEN and CDR2 SYDVKM. This CDR3 has 15 residues. The CDR3 sequence is CASRGTGSGANVLTF. Here the CDR3 DNA reads TGTGCCAGCAGGGGGACTGGCTCTGGGGCCAACGTCCTGACTTTC.